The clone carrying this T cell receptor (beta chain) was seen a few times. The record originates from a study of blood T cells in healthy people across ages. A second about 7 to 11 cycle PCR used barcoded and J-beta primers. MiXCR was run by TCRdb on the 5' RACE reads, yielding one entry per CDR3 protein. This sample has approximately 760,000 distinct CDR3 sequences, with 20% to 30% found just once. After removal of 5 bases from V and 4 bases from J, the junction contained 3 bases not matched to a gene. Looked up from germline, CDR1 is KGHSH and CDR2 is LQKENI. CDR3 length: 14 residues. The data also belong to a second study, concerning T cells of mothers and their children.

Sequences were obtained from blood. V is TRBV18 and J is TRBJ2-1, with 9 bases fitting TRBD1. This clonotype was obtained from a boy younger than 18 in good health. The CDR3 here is CASSMGQGYNEQFF. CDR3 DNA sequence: TGTGCCAGCTCAATGGGACAGGGATACAATGAGCAGTTCTTC.